The 29 T cell receptor beta chains in this list originate from one sample, sequenced in a study of blood T cell repertoires in COVID-19. Only in-frame clones appear in the TCRdb table, and some are missing; sequencing was by immunoSEQ multiplex PCR. The data show 310,000 or so clones, just over 90% seen once. Sample: peripheral blood. All receptors come from a woman aged 25-40 years with COVID-19, enrolled during active disease.

The CDR3 sequence is CASSDSAGWTDRVAYEQYF. CDR3 bases: TGTGCCAGCAGTGATTCTGCCGGTTGGACGGACAGGGTCGCCTACGAGCAGTACTTC. This chain joins TRBV28 and TRBJ2-7, with 8 bases identical to TRBD1. The ends lost 5 bases at V and 2 bases at J; junction bases unmatched: 20. The CDR3 loop spans 19 amino acids. From germline, CDR1 is MDHEN and CDR2 SYDVKM.

The chain links TRBV5-1 to TRBJ1-4, with TRBD1 matching over 8 bases. The CDR3 has 15 amino acids. The trim removed 4 bases at V and 5 bases at J, leaving 7 bases unmatched. From germline, CDR1 is SGHRS and CDR2 YFSETQ. CDR3 region: CASSGQGAENEKLFF. CDR3 bases: TGCGCCAGCAGCGGGCAGGGGGCCGAAAATGAAAAACTGTTTTTT.

The rearrangement uses TRBV6-4 and TRBJ2-6; D call uncertain. Germline lookup yields CDR1 MRHNA and CDR2 SNTAGT. The CDR3 has 15 residues. The V and J ends lost 4 bases and 1 base respectively, with 8 bases between them. CDR3 amino acids: CASSVAGSGANVLTF. CDR3 sequence (DNA): TGTGCCAGCAGTGTTGCCGGGTCTGGGGCCAACGTCCTGACTTTC.

DNA for the CDR3: TGTGCCTGGAGTAGTGCGAGGGGGAGTGGCTACACCTTC. Translating gives CAWSSARGSGYTF. The chain links TRBV30 to TRBJ1-2; D might be TRBD1 (6 bases). Germline CDR1 is GTSNPN and CDR2 is SVGIG (reference sequence). The CDR3 length is 13 residues. The ends were cut back, 2 bases at V and 7 bases at J, with 14 bases in the middle.

The chain carries TRBV5-1 and TRBJ2-1; D ambiguous. V was clipped by 7 bases and J by 4 bases, with 12 bases between them. Germline-derived CDR1 and CDR2 are SGHRS and YFSETQ. The CDR3 is 13 amino acids. Written as DNA, the CDR3 is TGCGCCAGCCGACCTGGGCCGTACAATGAGCAGTTCTTC. Protein product: CASRPGPYNEQFF.

The V call is TRBV18, the J call TRBJ2-2; tentatively, D is TRBD2 (6 bases). CDR1 is KGHSH, CDR2 LQKENI, per germline. V dropped 6 bases and J dropped 1 base, with 21 bases sitting between them. This CDR3 comprises 18 residues. The CDR3 sequence is CASSHGGIGTKNTGELFF. CDR3 coding DNA: TGTGCCAGCTCTCACGGAGGGATTGGTACCAAGAACACCGGGGAGCTGTTTTTT.

CDR3 amino acids: CAWSAGQNNQPQHF. The DNA for the CDR3 is TGTGCCTGGAGTGCCGGACAGAATAATCAGCCCCAGCATTTT. The chain couples TRBV30 to TRBJ1-5, with D perhaps TRBD1 (6 bases). Trimming took 1 base from V and 4 from J, leaving 11 bases between them. CDR1 is GTSNPN, CDR2 SVGIG, per germline (reference sequence). This CDR3 spans 14 amino acids.

This rearrangement joins TRBV28 to TRBJ1-1; 7 bases agree with TRBD1. The CDR3 totals 16 residues. Germline loops: CDR1 MDHEN, CDR2 SYDVKM. The junction had 20 bases not matched to a gene; V was cut back by 6 bases and J by 10 bases. CDR3 nucleotides: TGTGCCAGCAGCCTAGCAGGGGGAGGAAGAGAAGCGGGAGCTTTCTTT. As protein: CASSLAGGGREAGAFF.

J is TRBJ1-5 and V is TRBV7-6, with D unresolved. V lost 1 base, J lost 2 bases, and 6 bases lay in between. Germline V CDR1 and CDR2: SGHVS, FNYEAQ. This CDR3 has 14 residues. The CDR3 reads CASSLGHGNQPQHF. In DNA, the CDR3 is TGTGCCAGCAGCTTAGGACACGGCAATCAGCCCCAGCATTTT.

The rearrangement links TRBV2 to TRBJ2-1, with 9 bases lining up with TRBD2. CDR1 SNHLY and CDR2 FYNNEI come from the germline V gene. Trimming removed 3 bases from V and 4 bases from J; junction bases left unmatched: 7. This CDR3 comprises 16 residues. CDR3: CASSERGLASYNEQFF. The CDR3 bases are TGTGCCAGCAGTGAGAGGGGACTAGCATCGTACAATGAGCAGTTCTTC.

The V and J genes are TRBV30 and TRBJ1-6, with 8 positions matching TRBD1. Looked up from germline, CDR1 is GTSNPN and CDR2 is SVGIG (reference sequence). V dropped 1 base and J dropped 10; count of bases not matched to a gene: 3. CDR3 size: 13 residues. CDR3 region: CAWSDDRGSPLHF. CDR3 nucleotide sequence: TGTGCCTGGAGTGACGACAGGGGATCACCCCTCCACTTT.

CDR3 bases: TGTGCCAGTAAGATAGCGGGCGGGGATGAGCAGTTCTTC. Translated: CASKIAGGDEQFF. This chain links TRBV19 with TRBJ2-1; 7 positions match TRBD2. The CDR3 totals 13 residues. V dropped 7 bases and J dropped 8; count of bases not matched to a gene: 8. Germline V gives CDR1 LNHDA, CDR2 SQIVND (reference sequence).

V and J are TRBV6-5 and TRBJ1-2; 8 bases line up with TRBD1. The CDR3 totals 15 residues. CDR1 is MNHEY, CDR2 SVGAGI, per germline. Trimming removed 5 bases from V and 0 bases from J; junction bases left unmatched: 5. CDR3 protein: CASSRQGQANYGYTF. DNA of the CDR3: TGTGCCAGCAGTAGGCAGGGACAGGCTAACTATGGCTACACCTTC.

This chain links TRBV7-2 with TRBJ2-1; weak D call: TRBD2 (6 bases). Trimming stripped 5 bases from V and 4 bases from J, with 15 bases between. Germline CDR1 SGHTA, CDR2 FQGNSA. This CDR3 region has 15 residues. As DNA, the CDR3 is TGTGCCAGCAGCCCCACTAGCAGGAGTTACAATGAGCAGTTCTTC. This encodes CASSPTSRSYNEQFF.

The chain combines TRBV25-1 with TRBJ2-3, with D perhaps matching TRBD1 (5 bases). The CDR3 covers 13 residues. CDR1 MGHDK and CDR2 SYGVNS come from the germline V gene. The V end was cut by 4 bases, the J end by 6 bases, with 11 bases between. DNA for the CDR3: TGTGCCAGCAGTGTCAGGGCTCGGGATACGCAGTATTTT. Its translation is CASSVRARDTQYF.

V and J are TRBV28 and TRBJ2-3; D not resolved. Germline lookup yields CDR1 MDHEN and CDR2 SYDVKM. The length of the CDR3 is 13 residues. Trimming took off 10 bases at V and 0 bases at J, with 11 bases between the two ends. CDR3 sequence reads: CATSPPSTDTQYF. Here the CDR3 DNA reads TGTGCCACTTCCCCTCCCAGCACAGATACGCAGTATTTT.

The rearrangement joins TRBV10-3 to TRBJ1-2, with 8 bases lining up with TRBD1. The V segment lost 0 bases and the J segment 4 bases; nucleotides outside the gene matches: 7. The CDR3 runs to 16 residues. Germline V gene sequence: CDR1 ENHRY, CDR2 SYGVKD. CDR3 region: CAISESRDTGGYGYTF. CDR3 DNA sequence: TGTGCCATCAGTGAGTCGAGGGATACAGGGGGCTATGGCTACACCTTC.

The chain employs TRBV5-4 and TRBJ1-1; D possibly corresponds to TRBD1 (5 bases). V lost 4 bases to trimming and J lost 5 bases, with 18 bases between them. Germline CDR1 reads SGHNT; CDR2 reads YYREEE (reference sequence). The CDR3 has 15 amino acids. CDR3 nucleotide sequence: TGTGCCAGCAGCCAACGTCGACAGCCCGGGACTGAAGCTTTCTTT. Protein product: CASSQRRQPGTEAFF.

This rearrangement joins TRBV5-6 to TRBJ2-7; a weak D match, TRBD1 (6 bases). CDR1 and CDR2 from the germline V gene are SGHDT and YYEEEE. The CDR3 extends over 12 amino acids. V lost 1 base to trimming and J lost 6 bases, with 8 bases between them. CDR3 DNA: TGTGCCAGCAGCTTGCTAGGGGGCGAGCAGTACTTC. This gives the protein CASSLLGGEQYF.

This sequence joins TRBV18 and TRBJ2-1, with TRBD2 matching 9 bases. Germline V lookup: CDR1 KGHSH, CDR2 LQKENI. V lost 2 bases to trimming and J lost 2 bases; unmatched junction nucleotides: 7. The CDR3 runs 17 residues. Here the CDR3 DNA reads TGTGCCAGCTCACCAATGTCTAGCGGGATTGCCTACAATGAGCAGTTCTTC. Protein: CASSPMSSGIAYNEQFF.

In this sample, this clone turned up a few times. This chain connects TRBV5-1 to TRBJ2-7; perhaps TRBD2 as D (6 bases). V gave up 4 bases and J gave up 2 bases, with 16 bases separating them. CDR3 length: 15 amino acids. Germline V gene lookup returns CDR1 SGHRS and CDR2 YFSETQ. The DNA of the CDR3 is TGCGCCAGCAGCCCGTGGAGCGGGCCCACCTACGAGCAGTACTTC. Its translation: CASSPWSGPTYEQYF.

This rearrangement joins TRBV12-5 to TRBJ1-6; D unclear. The ends were cut back, 6 bases at V and 6 bases at J, with 9 bases in the middle. CDR3 length: 13 residues. The germline V gene has CDR1 LGHNT and CDR2 FRNRAP. As DNA, the CDR3 is TGTGCTAGTGGCCCCGTTTCTAATTCACCCCTCCACTTT. It is translated as CASGPVSNSPLHF.

CDR3 DNA sequence: TGTGCCAGCAGCTTAGAGCAGGCCGCAAATTCACCCCTCCACTTT. It codes for CASSLEQAANSPLHF. V is TRBV7-9 and J is TRBJ1-6; D uncertain. The CDR3 sequence is 15 residues long. V lost 1 base, J lost 7 bases, and 11 bases lay in between. Germline CDR1 and CDR2: SEHNR and FQNEAQ (reference sequence).

This chain uses TRBV29-1 with TRBJ2-7, with TRBD1 identical over 8 bases. The CDR3 runs 13 residues. CDR1 is SQVTM and CDR2 is ANQGSEA in the germline V gene. Trimming cost V 7 bases and J 0 bases; bases outside gene matches: 5. The CDR3 loop reads CSGSRGHSYEQYF. The CDR3 nucleotides read TGCAGCGGATCCAGGGGGCACTCCTACGAGCAGTACTTC.

The gene calls are TRBV20-1 and TRBJ2-3, with 9 positions matching TRBD2. The CDR3 loop spans 17 amino acids. V was pared by 3 bases and J by 2 bases, with 12 bases of the junction left unmatched. Per the germline V gene, CDR1 is DFQATT and CDR2 is SNEGSKA (reference sequence). The CDR3 is CSASQGLALPLTDTQYF. CDR3 nucleotides: TGCAGTGCTAGTCAGGGACTAGCCCTCCCCCTCACAGATACGCAGTATTTT.

In the case of this clone: This sample includes further DNA sequences coding for the same CDR3. This chain joins TRBV5-1 and TRBJ1-1; D not certain. This CDR3 has 14 residues. The ends were cut back, 0 bases at V and 1 base at J, with 7 bases in the middle. Germline CDR1 is SGHRS and CDR2 is YFSETQ. The CDR3 DNA reads TGCGCCAGCAGCTTGGTTCGGGAGAACACTGAAGCTTTCTTT. Translating it yields CASSLVRENTEAFF. Full variable domain (outside the CDR3, taken from reference TRBV5-1 and TRBJ1-1): KAGVTQTPRYLIKTRGQQVTLSCSPISGHRSVSWYQQTPGQGLQFLFEYFSETQRNKGNFPGRFSGRQFSNSRSEMNVSTLELGDSALYLCASSLVRENTEAFFGQGTRLTVV.

V usage is TRBV5-8 and J usage is TRBJ2-5, with D unresolved. This CDR3 comprises 14 residues. Per the germline V gene, CDR1 is SGHTS and CDR2 is YDEGEE. The V gene lost 3 bases and the J gene lost 5 bases, with 14 bases spanning the gap. The CDR3 sequence is CASSSGLLEETQYF. The DNA for the CDR3 is TGTGCCAGCAGCTCTGGCCTCCTAGAGGAGACCCAGTACTTC.

V is TRBV19 and J is TRBJ1-3; D is ambiguous. V was trimmed by 7 bases and J by 3 bases, leaving 10 bases between them. In germline, CDR1 is LNHDA, CDR2 SQIVND (reference sequence). This CDR3 comprises 13 residues. Here the CDR3 reads CASKPGFGNTIYF. DNA of the CDR3: TGTGCCAGTAAACCGGGGTTTGGAAACACCATATATTTT. The complete variable domain, with remaining parts taken from reference TRBV19 and TRBJ1-3, reads DGGITQSPKYLFRKEGQNVTLSCEQNLNHDAMYWYRQDPGQGLRLIYYSQIVNDFQKGDIAEGYSVSREKKESFPLTVTSAQKNPTAFYLCASKPGFGNTIYFGEGSWLTVV.

V gene TRBV11-2 combines with J gene TRBJ1-1, with TRBD1 matching over 7 bases. Per the germline V gene, CDR1 is SGHAT and CDR2 is FQNNGV. V lost 4 bases to trimming and J lost 0 bases; unmatched junction nucleotides: 2. This CDR3 is built from 14 residues. CDR3 loop: CASSWGQMNTEAFF. CDR3 coding DNA: TGTGCCAGCAGCTGGGGACAGATGAACACTGAAGCTTTCTTT.